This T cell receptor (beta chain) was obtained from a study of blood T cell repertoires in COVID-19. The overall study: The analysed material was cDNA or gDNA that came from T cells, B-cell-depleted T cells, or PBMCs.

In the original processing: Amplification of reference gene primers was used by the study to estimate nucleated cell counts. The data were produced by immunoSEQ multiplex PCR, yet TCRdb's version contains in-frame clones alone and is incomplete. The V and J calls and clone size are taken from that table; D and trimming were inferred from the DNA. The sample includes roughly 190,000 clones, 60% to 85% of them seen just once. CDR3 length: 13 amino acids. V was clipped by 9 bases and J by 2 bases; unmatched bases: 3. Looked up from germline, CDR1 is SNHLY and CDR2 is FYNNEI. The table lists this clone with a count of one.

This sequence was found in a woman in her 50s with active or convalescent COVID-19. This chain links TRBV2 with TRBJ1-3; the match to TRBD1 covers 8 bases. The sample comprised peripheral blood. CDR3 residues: CARRQGTGNTIYF. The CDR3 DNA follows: TGTGCCAGAAGACAGGGGACTGGAAACACCATATATTTT.